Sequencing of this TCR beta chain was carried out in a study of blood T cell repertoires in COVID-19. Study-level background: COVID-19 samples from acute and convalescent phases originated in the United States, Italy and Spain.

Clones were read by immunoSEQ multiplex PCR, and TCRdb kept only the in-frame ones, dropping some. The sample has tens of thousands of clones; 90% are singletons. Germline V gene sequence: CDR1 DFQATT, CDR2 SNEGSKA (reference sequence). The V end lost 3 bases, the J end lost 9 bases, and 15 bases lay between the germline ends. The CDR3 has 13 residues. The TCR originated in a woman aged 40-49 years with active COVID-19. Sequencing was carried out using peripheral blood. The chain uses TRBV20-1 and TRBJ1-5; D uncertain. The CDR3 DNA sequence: TGCAGTGCTAGTTCGGGGTTAGCCGTGCCCCAGCATTTT. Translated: CSASSGLAVPQHF.